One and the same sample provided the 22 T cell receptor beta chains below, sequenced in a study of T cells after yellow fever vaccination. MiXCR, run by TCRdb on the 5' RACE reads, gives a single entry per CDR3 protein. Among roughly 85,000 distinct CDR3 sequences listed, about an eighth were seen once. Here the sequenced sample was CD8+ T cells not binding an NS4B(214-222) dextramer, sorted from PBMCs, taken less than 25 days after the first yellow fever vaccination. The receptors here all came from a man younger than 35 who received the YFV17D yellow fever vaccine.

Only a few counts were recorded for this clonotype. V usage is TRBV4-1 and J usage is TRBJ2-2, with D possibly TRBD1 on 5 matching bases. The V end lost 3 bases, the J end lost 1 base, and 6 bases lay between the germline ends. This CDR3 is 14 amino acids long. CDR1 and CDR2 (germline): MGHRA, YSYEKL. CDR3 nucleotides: TGCGCCAGCAGCCACACAGGGAACACCGGGGAGCTGTTTTTT. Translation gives CASSHTGNTGELFF.

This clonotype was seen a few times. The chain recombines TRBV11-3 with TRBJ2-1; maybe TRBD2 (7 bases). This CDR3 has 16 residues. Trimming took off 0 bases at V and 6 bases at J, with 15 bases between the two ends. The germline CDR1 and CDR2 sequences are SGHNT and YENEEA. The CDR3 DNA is TGTGCCAGCAGCTTAGAGGGGGCTAGCGGTTTCAATGAGCAGTTCTTC. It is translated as CASSLEGASGFNEQFF.

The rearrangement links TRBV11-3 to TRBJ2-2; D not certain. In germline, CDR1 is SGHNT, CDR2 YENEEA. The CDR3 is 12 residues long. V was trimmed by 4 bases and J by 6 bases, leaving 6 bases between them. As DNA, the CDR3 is TGTGCCAGCAGCTCCCTTTCCGGGGAGCTGTTTTTT. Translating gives CASSSLSGELFF.

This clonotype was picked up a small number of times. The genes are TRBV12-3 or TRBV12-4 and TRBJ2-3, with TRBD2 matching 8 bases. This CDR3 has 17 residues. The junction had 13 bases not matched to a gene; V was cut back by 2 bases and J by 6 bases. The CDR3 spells CASSLRALGGGSDTQYF. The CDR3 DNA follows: TGTGCCAGCAGTTTAAGGGCCCTTGGCGGGGGGTCGGATACGCAGTATTTT.

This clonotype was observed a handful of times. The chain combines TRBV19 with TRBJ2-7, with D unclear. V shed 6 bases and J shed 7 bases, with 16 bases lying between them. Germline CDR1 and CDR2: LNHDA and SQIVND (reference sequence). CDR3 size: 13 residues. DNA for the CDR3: TGTGCCAGTAGCGTCGCTCTCGTCCGGGAGCAGTACTTC. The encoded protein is CASSVALVREQYF.

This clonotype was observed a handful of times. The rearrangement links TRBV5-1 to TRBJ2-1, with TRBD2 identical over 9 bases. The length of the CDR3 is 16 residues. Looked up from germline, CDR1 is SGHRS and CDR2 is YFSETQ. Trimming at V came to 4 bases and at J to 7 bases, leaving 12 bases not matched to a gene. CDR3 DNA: TGCGCCAGCAGCCCGCTGGCGGGGGGGCCTGTGAATGAGCAGTTCTTC. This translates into CASSPLAGGPVNEQFF. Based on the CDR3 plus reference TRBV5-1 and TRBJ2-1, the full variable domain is KAGVTQTPRYLIKTRGQQVTLSCSPISGHRSVSWYQQTPGQGLQFLFEYFSETQRNKGNFPGRFSGRQFSNSRSEMNVSTLELGDSALYLCASSPLAGGPVNEQFFGPGTRLTVL.

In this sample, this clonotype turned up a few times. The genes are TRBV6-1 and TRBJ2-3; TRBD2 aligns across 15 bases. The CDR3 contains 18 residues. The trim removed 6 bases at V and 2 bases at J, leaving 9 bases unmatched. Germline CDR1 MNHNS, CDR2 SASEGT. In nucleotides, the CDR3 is TGTGCCAGCAGCCCCGGACTAGCGGGGGGGCTATACACAGATACGCAGTATTTT. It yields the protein CASSPGLAGGLYTDTQYF.

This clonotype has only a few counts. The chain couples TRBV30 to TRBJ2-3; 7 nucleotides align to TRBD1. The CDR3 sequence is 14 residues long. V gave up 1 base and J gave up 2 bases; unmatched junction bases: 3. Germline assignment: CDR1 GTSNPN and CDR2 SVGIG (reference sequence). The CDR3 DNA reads TGTGCCTGGAGTGACAGGGGTCTCACAGATACGCAGTATTTT. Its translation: CAWSDRGLTDTQYF.

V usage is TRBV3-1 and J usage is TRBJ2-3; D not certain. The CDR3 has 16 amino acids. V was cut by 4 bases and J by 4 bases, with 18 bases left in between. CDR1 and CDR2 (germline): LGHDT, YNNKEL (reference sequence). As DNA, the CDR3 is TGTGCCAGCAGCCGTTTCGGATTCCTAACCCCAGATACGCAGTATTTT. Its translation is CASSRFGFLTPDTQYF.

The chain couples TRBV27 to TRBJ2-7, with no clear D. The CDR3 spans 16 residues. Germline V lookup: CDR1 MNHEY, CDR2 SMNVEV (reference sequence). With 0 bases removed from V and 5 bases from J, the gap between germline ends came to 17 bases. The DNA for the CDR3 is TGTGCCAGCAGTTTATCGGGTGGGCTATATGGGGACGAGCAGTACTTC. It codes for CASSLSGGLYGDEQYF.

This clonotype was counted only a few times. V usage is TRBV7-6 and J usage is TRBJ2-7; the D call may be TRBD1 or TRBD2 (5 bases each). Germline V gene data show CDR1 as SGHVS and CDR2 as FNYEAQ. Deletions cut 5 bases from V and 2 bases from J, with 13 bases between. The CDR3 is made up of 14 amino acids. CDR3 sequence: CASSHGALPYEQYF. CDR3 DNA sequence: TGTGCCAGCAGCCACGGGGCCCTACCCTACGAGCAGTACTTC.

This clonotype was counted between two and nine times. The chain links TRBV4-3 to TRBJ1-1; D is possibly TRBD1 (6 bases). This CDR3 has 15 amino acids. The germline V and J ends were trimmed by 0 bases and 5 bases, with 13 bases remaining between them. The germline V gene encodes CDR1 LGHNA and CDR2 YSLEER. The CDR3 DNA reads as TGCGCCAGCAGCCAAGAGACAGGTTTTGCGACTGAAGCTTTCTTT. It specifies CASSQETGFATEAFF.

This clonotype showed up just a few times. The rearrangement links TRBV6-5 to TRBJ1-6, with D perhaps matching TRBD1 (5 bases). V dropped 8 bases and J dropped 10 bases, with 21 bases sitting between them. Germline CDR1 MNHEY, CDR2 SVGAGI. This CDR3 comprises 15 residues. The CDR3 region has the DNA TGTGCCAGCGCCCACTTGTTGGGGGGGAGGTCACCCCTCCACTTT. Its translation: CASAHLLGGRSPLHF.

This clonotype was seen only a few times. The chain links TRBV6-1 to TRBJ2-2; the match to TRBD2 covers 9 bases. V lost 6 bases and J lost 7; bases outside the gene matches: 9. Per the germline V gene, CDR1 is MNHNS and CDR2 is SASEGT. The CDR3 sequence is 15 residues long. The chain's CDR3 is CASRKERGVGGELFF. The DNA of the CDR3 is TGTGCCAGCAGAAAAGAGCGGGGGGTTGGCGGGGAGCTGTTTTTT.

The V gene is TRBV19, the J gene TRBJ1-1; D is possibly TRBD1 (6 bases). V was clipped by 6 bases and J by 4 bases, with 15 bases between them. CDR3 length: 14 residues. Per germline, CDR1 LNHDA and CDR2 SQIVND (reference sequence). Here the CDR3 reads CASSVQGTGTEAFF. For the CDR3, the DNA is TGTGCCAGTAGCGTACAGGGTACCGGCACTGAAGCTTTCTTT.

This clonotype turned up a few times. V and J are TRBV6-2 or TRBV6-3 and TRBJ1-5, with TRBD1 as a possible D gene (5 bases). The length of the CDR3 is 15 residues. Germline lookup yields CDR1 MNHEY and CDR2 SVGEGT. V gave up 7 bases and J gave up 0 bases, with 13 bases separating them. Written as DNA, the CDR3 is TGTGCCAGCATCGGGGCGGAACATAGCAATCAGCCCCAGCATTTT. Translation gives CASIGAEHSNQPQHF.

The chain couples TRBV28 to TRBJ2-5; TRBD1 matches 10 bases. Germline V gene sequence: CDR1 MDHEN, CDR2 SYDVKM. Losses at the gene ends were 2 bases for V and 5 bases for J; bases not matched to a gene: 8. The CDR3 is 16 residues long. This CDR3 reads CASSLTGTGESETQYF. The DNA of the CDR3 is TGTGCCAGCAGTTTAACCGGGACAGGGGAGTCGGAGACCCAGTACTTC.

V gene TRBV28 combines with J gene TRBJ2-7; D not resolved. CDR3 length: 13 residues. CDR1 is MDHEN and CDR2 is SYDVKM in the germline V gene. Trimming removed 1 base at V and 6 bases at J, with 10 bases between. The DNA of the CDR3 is TGTGCCAGCAGTTTATCGTCCTCATCCGAGCAGTACGTC. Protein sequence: CASSLSSSSEQYV.

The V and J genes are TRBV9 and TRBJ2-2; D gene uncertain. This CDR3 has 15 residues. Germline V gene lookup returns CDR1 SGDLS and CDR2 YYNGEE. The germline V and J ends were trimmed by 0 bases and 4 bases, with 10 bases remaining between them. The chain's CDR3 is CASSVGPAATGELFF. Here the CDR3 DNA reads TGTGCCAGCAGCGTAGGGCCAGCTGCCACCGGGGAGCTGTTTTTT.

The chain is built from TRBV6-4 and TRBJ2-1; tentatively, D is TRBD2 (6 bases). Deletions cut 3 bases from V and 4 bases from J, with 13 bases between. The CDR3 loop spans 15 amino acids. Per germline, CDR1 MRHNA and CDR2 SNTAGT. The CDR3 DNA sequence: TGTGCCAGCAGTGAGGTTCTAGCGATTTACAATGAGCAGTTCTTC. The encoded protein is CASSEVLAIYNEQFF.

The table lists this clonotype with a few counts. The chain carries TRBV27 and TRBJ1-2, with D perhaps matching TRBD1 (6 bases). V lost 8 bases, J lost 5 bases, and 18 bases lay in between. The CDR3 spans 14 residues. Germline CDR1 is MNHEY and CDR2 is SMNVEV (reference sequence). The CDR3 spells CASRIRGGFYGYTF. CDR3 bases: TGTGCCAGCCGCATTAGGGGGGGGTTTTATGGCTACACCTTC.

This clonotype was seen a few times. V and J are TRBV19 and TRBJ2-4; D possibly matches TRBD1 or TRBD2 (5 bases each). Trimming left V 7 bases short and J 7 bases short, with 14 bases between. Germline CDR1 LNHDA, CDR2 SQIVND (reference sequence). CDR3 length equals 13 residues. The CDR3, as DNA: TGTGCCAGTAAGGCCGGGGCCTGGAACATTCAGTACTTC. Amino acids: CASKAGAWNIQYF.